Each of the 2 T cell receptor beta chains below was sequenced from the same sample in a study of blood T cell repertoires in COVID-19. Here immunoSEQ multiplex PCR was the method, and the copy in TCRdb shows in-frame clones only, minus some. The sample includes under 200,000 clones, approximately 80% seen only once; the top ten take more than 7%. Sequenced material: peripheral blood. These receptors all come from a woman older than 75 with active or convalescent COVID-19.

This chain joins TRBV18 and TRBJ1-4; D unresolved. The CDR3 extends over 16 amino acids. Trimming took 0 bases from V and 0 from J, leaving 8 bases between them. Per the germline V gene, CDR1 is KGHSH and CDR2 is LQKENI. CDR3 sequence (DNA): TGTGCCAGCTCACCACCGAACAGCCCAACTAATGAAAAACTGTTTTTT. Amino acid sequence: CASSPPNSPTNEKLFF.

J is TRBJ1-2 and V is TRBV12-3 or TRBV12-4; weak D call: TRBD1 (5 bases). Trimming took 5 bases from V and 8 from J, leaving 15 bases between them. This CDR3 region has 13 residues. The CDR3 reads CASSAGTAEGYTF. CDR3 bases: TGTGCCAGCAGTGCGGGGACCGCCGAGGGCTACACCTTC.